This T cell receptor beta chain stems from a study of post-analysis software for immune sequencing data. Study at large: Relapsing-remitting, secondary progressive and progressive-relapsing multiple sclerosis courses were included. Findings and limits, study-wide: Compared with controls, patients had more of about 5 TRBV segments, including TRBV5-6, TRBV5-1 and TRBV20-1. Controls showed significantly higher normalized Chao1 diversity than did multiple sclerosis patients.

In germline, CDR1 is SGHRS, CDR2 YFSETQ. This CDR3 is 15 amino acids long. Trimming took off 4 bases at V and 2 bases at J, with 16 bases between the two ends. To note about this clonotype: Antigen unknown.

cDNA libraries of TCR beta carried unique molecular identifiers. TCRdb analysed the PCR reads with MiXCR anew, one entry per CDR3 protein. The data contain about half a million distinct CDR3 sequences, approximately 31% of them singletons. The receptor comes from a girl aged 2 to 17 with multiple sclerosis. This chain links TRBV5-1 with TRBJ2-7; D tentatively reads TRBD1 or TRBD2 (5 bases each). The source material was blood. CDR3 amino acids: CASSSAEWGTYEQYF. CDR3 DNA: TGCGCCAGCAGCAGTGCAGAGTGGGGGACCTACGAGCAGTACTTC.